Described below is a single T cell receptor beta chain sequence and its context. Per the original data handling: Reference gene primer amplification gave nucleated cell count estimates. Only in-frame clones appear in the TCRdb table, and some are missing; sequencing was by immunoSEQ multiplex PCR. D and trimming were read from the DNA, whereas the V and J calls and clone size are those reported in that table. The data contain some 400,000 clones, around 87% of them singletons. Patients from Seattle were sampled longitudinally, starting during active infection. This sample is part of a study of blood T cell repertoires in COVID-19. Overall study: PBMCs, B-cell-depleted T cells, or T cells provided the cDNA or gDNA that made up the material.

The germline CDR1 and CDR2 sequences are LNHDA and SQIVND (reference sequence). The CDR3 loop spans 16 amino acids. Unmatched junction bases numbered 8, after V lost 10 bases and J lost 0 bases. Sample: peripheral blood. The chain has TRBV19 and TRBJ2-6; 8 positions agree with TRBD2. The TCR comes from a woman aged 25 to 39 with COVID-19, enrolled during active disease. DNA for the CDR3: TGTGCCACCAAGACTAGCGCTAGCTCTGGGGCCAACGTCCTGACTTTC. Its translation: CATKTSASSGANVLTF.